The present T cell receptor (beta chain) was sequenced within a study of read filtering for tumor transcriptome and immune sequencing. Study details: DNase treatment preceded whole-transcriptome library preparation.

This clonotype was recorded at least ten times. This library used about 400 ng RNA and molecular barcoded adaptors spanning alpha/delta and beta/gamma chains. TCRdb redid the calling of the reads with MiXCR, one entry per CDR3 protein. The sample lists some 38,000 distinct CDR3 sequences, more than 13% occurring once. Trimming shortened V by 3 bases and J by 5 bases, and 7 bases separated the two germline ends. Germline CDR1 is MDHEN and CDR2 is SYDVKM. The CDR3 is 12 amino acids. The V call is TRBV28, the J call TRBJ2-5, with D unclear. The origin of this receptor is a donor aged 40 or older with multiple myeloma. The sequenced sample consisted of a population of CD138-negative cells sorted from bone marrow. CDR3 DNA sequence: TGTGCCAGCAGTTTCTCTAGGGAGACCCAGTACTTC. It is translated as CASSFSRETQYF.